This T cell receptor (beta chain) emerged from a study of T cells after posttransplantation cyclophosphamide. The related graft donor's blood sample was taken on the day of bone marrow donation. Overall study results and limits: Recipient CMV seropositivity and CMV reactivation strongly tracked TRB clonality. Later post-transplant blood repertoires were often dominated by donor CD8+ memory clones. Blood and skin or GI T cell repertoires showed limited TRB overlap.

This CDR3 region has 9 residues. From germline, CDR1 is SNHLY and CDR2 FYNNEI. V was trimmed by 5 bases and J by 10 bases, leaving 3 bases between them. To note about this clone: Its antigen is unidentified.

Profiling relied on immunoSEQ multiplex PCR, and the TCRdb table lists in-frame clones only, not all of them. Here the sample spans 66,000 or so clones, 93% being singletons. The sample consisted of PBMCs. The rearrangement joins TRBV2 to TRBJ1-5; no clear D. This receptor was identified in a woman in her 30s in good health and a related stem cell transplant donor. The chain's CDR3 is CASSPPQHF. CDR3 in DNA: TGTGCCAGCAGTCCTCCCCAGCATTTT.